The next 32 T cell receptor beta chains were all read from a single sample in a study of blood T cell repertoires in COVID-19. Method: immunoSEQ multiplex PCR; TCRdb's copy keeps in-frame clones and lacks some. The sample includes more than 90,000 clones, 80% to 85% seen only once; the top ten take roughly 7.9%. The source material was peripheral blood. These receptor sequences come from a man aged 70-80 years with acute or convalescent COVID-19.

The J gene is TRBJ2-5, the V gene TRBV7-2; 8 bases agree with TRBD2. There are 14 residues in the CDR3. Germline CDR1 is SGHTA and CDR2 is FQGNSA. V lost 5 bases and J lost 5; bases outside the gene matches: 7. The CDR3 bases are TGTGCCAGCAGCCGTCTGACGGGGGGGGAGACCCAGTACTTC. It codes for CASSRLTGGETQYF.

V is TRBV6-5 and J is TRBJ1-2, with D possibly matching TRBD1 (5 bases). The CDR3 spans 13 residues. Germline values: CDR1 MNHEY, CDR2 SVGAGI. V was cut by 8 bases and J by 4 bases, with 14 bases left in between. CDR3 protein: CASQLLGGYGYTF. Here the CDR3 DNA reads TGTGCCAGCCAATTACTCGGGGGCTATGGCTACACCTTC.

This clone was observed once. The rearrangement uses TRBV2 and TRBJ1-5, with D uncertain. Germline V gives CDR1 SNHLY, CDR2 FYNNEI. Trimming stripped 7 bases from V and 4 bases from J, with 14 bases between. The CDR3 length is 14 residues. The CDR3 nucleotides read TGTGCCAGCAATCGGGTGAGTTCGAATCAGCCCCAGCATTTT. This codes for CASNRVSSNQPQHF.

This chain uses TRBV9 with TRBJ1-1; TRBD1 matches at 7 bases. The V gene end was trimmed by 2 bases and the J gene end by 4 bases; junction bases not matched to a gene: 2. Germline V gives CDR1 SGDLS, CDR2 YYNGEE. This CDR3 has 13 residues. CDR3 sequence reads: CASSVTGATEAFF. The CDR3 region has the DNA TGTGCCAGCAGCGTTACAGGGGCCACTGAAGCTTTCTTT.

J is TRBJ2-3 and V is TRBV5-6; 11 bases line up with TRBD2. Germline V gives CDR1 SGHDT, CDR2 YYEEEE. The CDR3 consists of 15 residues. V trimming: 2 bases; J trimming: 4 bases; junction bases outside the gene matches: 3. Here the CDR3 DNA reads TGTGCCAGCAGCTTCGGACTAGCGGGTTCAGATACGCAGTATTTT. Protein: CASSFGLAGSDTQYF. Drawing the rest from reference TRBV5-6 and TRBJ2-3, the complete variable domain is DAGVTQSPTHLIKTRGQQVTLRCSPKSGHDTVSWYQQALGQGPQFIFQYYEEEERQRGNFPDRFSGHQFPNYSSELNVNALLLGDSALYLCASSFGLAGSDTQYFGPGTRLTVL.

This chain connects TRBV18 to TRBJ1-1; D is ambiguous. The CDR3 has 15 amino acids. Germline assignment: CDR1 KGHSH and CDR2 LQKENI. Trimming removed 2 bases from V and 0 bases from J, with 10 bases in between. The chain's CDR3 is CASSPNTAMNTEAFF. DNA of the CDR3: TGTGCCAGCTCACCAAATACTGCCATGAACACTGAAGCTTTCTTT.

The genes are TRBV7-6 and TRBJ1-2, with 12 bases lining up with TRBD1. This CDR3 is built from 18 residues. Germline assignment: CDR1 SGHVS and CDR2 FNYEAQ. The junction had 16 bases not matched to a gene; V was cut back by 3 bases and J by 8 bases. The CDR3 DNA reads TGTGCCAGCAGCTTGACAATCCGGGACAGGGGGCTCGTTATCGGCTACACCTTC. Translated, it gives CASSLTIRDRGLVIGYTF.

The V and J genes are TRBV21-1 and TRBJ2-3; the table's TRBD1 call for D was not verified on the DNA. TRBV21-1 is recorded as a pseudogene. This CDR3 spans 15 amino acids. The DNA for the CDR3 is TGTGCCAGCAGCAAAGTGAACAGAAGCACAGATACGCAGTATTTT. Amino acids: CASSKVNRSTDTQYF.

The V gene is TRBV9, the J gene TRBJ2-5, with 7 bases aligning to TRBD2. Unmatched junction bases numbered 8, after V lost 4 bases and J lost 5 bases. This CDR3 comprises 14 residues. Germline V gene sequence: CDR1 SGDLS, CDR2 YYNGEE. The CDR3 sequence: CASSPRGGRETQYF. CDR3 coding DNA: TGTGCCAGCAGCCCCCGCGGGGGAAGGGAGACCCAGTACTTC.

The CDR3 region has the DNA TGTGCCAGCAGCTTGGCCCTGTTTAGCAATCAGCCCCAGCATTTT. It encodes CASSLALFSNQPQHF. This chain connects TRBV7-2 to TRBJ1-5; the D is unclear. The CDR3 consists of 15 residues. Germline CDR1 is SGHTA and CDR2 is FQGNSA. V was pared by 3 bases and J by 0 bases, with 9 bases between.

About this clone: Germline is not matched at one junction end, which may reflect a read error. V usage is TRBV11-2 and J usage is TRBJ2-3; 11 bases match TRBD2. The germline gives CDR1 SGHAT, CDR2 FQNNGV. This CDR3 has 16 amino acids. CDR3 sequence: CASTLGLAGGSDTQYF. The CDR3 nucleotides read TGTGCCAGCACCTTAGGGCTAGCGGGGGGCTCAGATACGCAGTATTTT.

This clone occurred once. The chain links TRBV5-8 to TRBJ2-3; TRBD2 matches at 7 bases. V was clipped by 2 bases and J by 1 base; unmatched bases: 7. The CDR3 sequence is 16 residues long. The germline gives CDR1 SGHTS, CDR2 YDEGEE. CDR3 nucleotides: TGTGCCAGCAGCTTTGGTGCGGGGGAGGGCACAGATACGCAGTATTTT. It yields the protein CASSFGAGEGTDTQYF.

This chain uses TRBV15 with TRBJ2-7, with D maybe TRBD1 (5 bases). The CDR3 spans 12 residues. Trimming removed 0 bases from V and 7 bases from J, with 7 bases in between. Germline assignment: CDR1 LNHNV and CDR2 YYDKDF (reference sequence). CDR3 protein: CATSREGREQYF. The CDR3 DNA is TGTGCCACCAGCAGAGAGGGGCGGGAGCAGTACTTC.

The count of this clone is one. The chain employs TRBV5-1 and TRBJ2-1; 7 positions match TRBD1. V dropped 4 bases and J dropped 8; count of bases not matched to a gene: 9. The germline CDR1 and CDR2 sequences are SGHRS and YFSETQ. The CDR3 contains 14 residues. The CDR3 sequence: CASSLGQALDEQFF. The CDR3 coding sequence is TGCGCCAGCAGCCTAGGACAGGCGCTTGATGAGCAGTTCTTC.

This chain uses TRBV10-3 with TRBJ1-1, with 7 bases identical to TRBD1. Germline trimming cut 3 bases from V and 0 bases from J; bases unmatched to any gene: 10. The V gene's germline CDR1 is ENHRY and CDR2 SYGVKD. The CDR3 consists of 17 residues. The CDR3 region has the DNA TGTGCCATCAGTGATTATGCGGGGGGACAGATGAACACTGAAGCTTTCTTT. This codes for CAISDYAGGQMNTEAFF.

This clone was counted once. The CDR3 bases are TGTGCCAGCAGCCTTTCTCCGGGACAGGGTCCGAGCAATCAGCCCCAGCATTTT. Translation gives CASSLSPGQGPSNQPQHF. The chain is built from TRBV5-6 and TRBJ1-5, with 9 bases identical to TRBD1. Looked up from germline, CDR1 is SGHDT and CDR2 is YYEEEE. The CDR3 is 18 residues long. V shed 4 bases, J shed 1 base, and the junction held 12 bases outside the gene matches.

The chain couples TRBV6-1 to TRBJ2-7, with 10 positions matching TRBD1. V shed 8 bases, J shed 4 bases, and the junction held 5 bases outside the gene matches. This CDR3 is built from 13 residues. Germline loops: CDR1 MNHNS, CDR2 SASEGT. The CDR3 bases are TGTGCCAGCTTGAGGACAGGGGGATACGAGCAGTACTTC. Translated, it gives CASLRTGGYEQYF.

This rearrangement joins TRBV6-5 to TRBJ2-7, with D maybe TRBD2 (5 bases). Trimming shortened V by 0 bases and J by 1 base, and 10 bases separated the two germline ends. Per the germline V gene, CDR1 is MNHEY and CDR2 is SVGAGI. The CDR3 has 15 amino acids. The CDR3 sequence: CASSYSTDLSYEQYF. CDR3 DNA sequence: TGTGCCAGCAGTTACTCGACGGACTTATCCTACGAGCAGTACTTC.

This clone was observed a handful of times. The V gene is TRBV18, the J gene TRBJ1-2; the match to TRBD1 covers 8 bases. V lost 6 bases and J lost 2; bases outside the gene matches: 8. The CDR3 totals 15 residues. Germline V gives CDR1 KGHSH, CDR2 LQKENI. The CDR3 spells CASSPTGAINYGYTF. For the CDR3, the DNA is TGTGCCAGCTCGCCGACAGGGGCTATAAACTATGGCTACACCTTC.

The chain carries TRBV20-1 and TRBJ1-4, with 7 nucleotides matching TRBD1. This CDR3 spans 14 amino acids. The V gene's germline CDR1 is DFQATT and CDR2 SNEGSKA (reference sequence). The ends lost 3 bases at V and 8 bases at J; junction bases unmatched: 9. The CDR3 nucleotides are TGCAGTGCTAGTAATCGGGACAGCAACGAAAAACTGTTTTTT. Residues: CSASNRDSNEKLFF.

The chain joins TRBV6-6 to TRBJ1-5, with TRBD1 matching 11 bases. CDR1 and CDR2 from the germline V gene are MNHNY and SVGAGI (reference sequence). The junction had 5 bases not matched to a gene; V was cut back by 4 bases and J by 6 bases. The CDR3 runs to 15 residues. The CDR3 bases are TGTGCCAGCAGTTGGGGACAGGGGGACAGTCAGCCCCAGCATTTT. This codes for CASSWGQGDSQPQHF.

CDR3 protein: CASSPRQGSGNTIYF. The CDR3 DNA is TGTGCCAGCAGCCCCAGACAGGGGTCAGGAAACACCATATATTTT. The chain has TRBV7-3 and TRBJ1-3, with TRBD1 identical over 8 bases. V dropped 5 bases and J dropped 4; count of bases not matched to a gene: 7. This CDR3 is 15 amino acids long. CDR1 and CDR2 (germline): SGHTA, FQGTGA.

The chain is built from TRBV2 and TRBJ1-1; D is perhaps TRBD1 (5 bases). The CDR3 runs 15 residues. Trimming took 4 bases from V and 2 from J, leaving 14 bases between them. Germline loops: CDR1 SNHLY, CDR2 FYNNEI. In DNA, the CDR3 is TGTGCCAGCAGTGGCCGGGGGGGGAGCAACACTGAAGCTTTCTTT. It encodes CASSGRGGSNTEAFF.

CDR3 in DNA: TGTGCCATCAGTGAGTCACCCGGGACAGGGACCTACGAGCAGTACTTC. It encodes CAISESPGTGTYEQYF. The rearrangement links TRBV10-3 to TRBJ2-7; 9 bases are shared with TRBD1. There are 16 residues in the CDR3. The V segment lost 0 bases and the J segment 2 bases; nucleotides outside the gene matches: 5. CDR1 ENHRY and CDR2 SYGVKD come from the germline V gene.

This clone was seen more than once but under ten times. The chain joins TRBV5-5 to TRBJ1-1, with D possibly TRBD1 on 6 matching bases. The CDR3 is 15 amino acids. V lost 0 bases, J lost 1 base, and 10 bases lay in between. CDR1 and CDR2 from the germline V gene are SGHKS and YYEKEE (reference sequence). The CDR3: CASSLDLQGNTEAFF. In nucleotides, the CDR3 is TGTGCCAGCAGCTTGGATTTACAGGGGAACACTGAAGCTTTCTTT.

V gene TRBV29-1 combines with J gene TRBJ1-5; the match to TRBD1 covers 7 bases. V lost 6 bases to trimming and J lost 6 bases; unmatched junction nucleotides: 11. This CDR3 contains 14 residues. Per the germline V gene, CDR1 is SQVTM and CDR2 is ANQGSEA. This CDR3 is CSVSGTERGQPQHF. DNA of the CDR3: TGCAGCGTCTCCGGGACAGAAAGAGGTCAGCCCCAGCATTTT.

This rearrangement joins TRBV10-3 to TRBJ2-1; maybe TRBD2 (6 bases). The length of the CDR3 is 15 residues. Germline CDR1 reads ENHRY; CDR2 reads SYGVKD. V lost 1 base and J lost 5, with 12 bases in between. CDR3 sequence: CAISEWGGTNNEQFF. DNA of the CDR3: TGTGCCATCAGTGAGTGGGGCGGGACCAACAATGAGCAGTTCTTC.

This clone has only one observation. The V gene is TRBV24-1, the J gene TRBJ2-7; 7 positions match TRBD1. Germline-derived CDR1 and CDR2 are KGHDR and SFDVKD. This CDR3 has 14 amino acids. V gave up 2 bases and J gave up 6 bases; unmatched junction bases: 6. CDR3 DNA sequence: TGTGCCACCAGTGATTCGGGACAGTGGGTCGAGCAGTACTTC. It specifies CATSDSGQWVEQYF.

This chain joins TRBV18 and TRBJ1-2; TRBD1 matches at 7 bases. The V segment lost 0 bases and the J segment 7 bases; nucleotides outside the gene matches: 11. This CDR3 region has 16 residues. Germline V CDR1 and CDR2: KGHSH, LQKENI. The chain's CDR3 is CASSPPRRGPRGGYTF. The CDR3 DNA follows: TGTGCCAGCTCACCACCGAGGAGGGGGCCCCGGGGTGGCTACACCTTC.

V and J are TRBV28 and TRBJ1-2; possible D gene TRBD1, 5 bases. The CDR3 has 14 amino acids. Germline V gene sequence: CDR1 MDHEN, CDR2 SYDVKM. Trimming removed 3 bases at V and 3 bases at J, with 11 bases between. CDR3 nucleotide sequence: TGTGCCAGCAGTTTTGGACATCGCGACTATGGCTACACCTTC. Protein sequence: CASSFGHRDYGYTF.

The rearrangement joins TRBV3-1 (or the pseudogene TRBV3-2) to TRBJ1-5; D may be TRBD1 (6 bases). The germline V gene encodes CDR1 LGHDT and CDR2 YNNKEL (reference sequence). The CDR3 is made up of 14 amino acids. Trimming shortened V by 2 bases and J by 4 bases, and 9 bases separated the two germline ends. The CDR3 loop is CASSQSTGNQPQHF. CDR3 in DNA: TGTGCCAGCAGCCAAAGTACAGGGAATCAGCCCCAGCATTTT.

V and J are TRBV30 and TRBJ1-1; TRBD1 is a possible D gene (6 bases). Germline CDR1 GTSNPN, CDR2 SVGIG (reference sequence). Trimming took 2 bases from V and 1 from J, leaving 14 bases between them. The CDR3 is made up of 15 amino acids. The CDR3: CAWSIPGHQNTEAFF. Written as DNA, the CDR3 is TGTGCCTGGAGTATACCGGGACACCAGAACACTGAAGCTTTCTTT. Full variable domain (remainder filled in from reference TRBV30 and TRBJ1-1): SQTIHQWPATLVQPVGSPLSLECTVEGTSNPNLYWYRQAAGRGLQLLFYSVGIGQISSEVPQNLSASRPQDRQFILSSKKLLLSDSGFYLCAWSIPGHQNTEAFFGQGTRLTVV.